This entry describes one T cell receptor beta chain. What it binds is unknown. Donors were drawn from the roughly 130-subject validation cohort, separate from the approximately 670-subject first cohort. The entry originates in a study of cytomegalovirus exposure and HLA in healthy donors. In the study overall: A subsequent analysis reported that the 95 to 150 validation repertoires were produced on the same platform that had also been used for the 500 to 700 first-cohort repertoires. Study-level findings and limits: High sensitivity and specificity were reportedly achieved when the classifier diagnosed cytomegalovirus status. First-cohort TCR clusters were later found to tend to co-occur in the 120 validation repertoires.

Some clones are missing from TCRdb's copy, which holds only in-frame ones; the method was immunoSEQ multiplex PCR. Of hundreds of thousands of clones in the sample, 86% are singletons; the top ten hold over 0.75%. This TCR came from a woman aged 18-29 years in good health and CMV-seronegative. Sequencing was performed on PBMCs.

The CDR3 protein is CASSLGDFQETQYF. CDR3 coding DNA: TGTGCCAGCAGCTTAGGGGACTTCCAAGAGACCCAGTACTTC. The V gene is TRBV7-6, the J gene TRBJ2-5, with D possibly matching TRBD2 (6 bases). CDR1 and CDR2 from the germline V gene are SGHVS and FNYEAQ. V gave up 1 base and J gave up 1 base, with 7 bases separating them. There are 14 residues in the CDR3.